This T cell receptor (beta chain) was documented in a study of blood T cells in healthy people across ages. It was with a sample-barcoded 5' primer and a J-beta primer mix that a second PCR of about 7 to 12 cycles was run. TCRdb called the 5' RACE reads again in MiXCR, with one record for every CDR3 protein. This sample has about 640,000 distinct CDR3 sequences; approximately 59% occur once, and the top ten carry more than 35%. Sequencing was performed on blood. The clonotype originates from a man in his sixties in good health.

The CDR3 is CASSLEGVVREKLFF. The CDR3 DNA sequence: TGCGCCAGCAGCTTGGAGGGGGTGGTACGAGAAAAACTGTTTTTT. The V and J genes are TRBV5-1 and TRBJ1-4, with a tentative D call TRBD1 (6 bases). The CDR3 length is 15 residues. Germline values: CDR1 SGHRS, CDR2 YFSETQ. V lost 0 bases and J 8 bases, leaving 14 bases between the germline ends.